The 25 T cell receptor beta chains listed next were all sequenced from one sample in a study of blood T cell repertoires in COVID-19. TCRdb's table, derived via immunoSEQ multiplex PCR, lists solely in-frame clones and lacks some. The table includes some 300,000 clones, approximately 86% detected once. Sequenced: peripheral blood. Source of these receptors: a woman in her seventies with COVID-19, enrolled during active disease.

This clone has a handful of counts. This chain uses TRBV18 with TRBJ2-1; TRBD1 aligns across 9 bases. The CDR3 contains 16 residues. Germline trimming cut 3 bases from V and 5 bases from J; bases unmatched to any gene: 8. Per germline, CDR1 KGHSH and CDR2 LQKENI. The CDR3 bases are TGTGCCAGCTCACCCATGCCGGGACAGGGAAACAATGAGCAGTTCTTC. It yields the protein CASSPMPGQGNNEQFF.

This clone was counted between two and nine times. V usage is TRBV29-1 and J usage is TRBJ2-1; 12 nucleotides match TRBD2. Germline loops: CDR1 SQVTM, CDR2 ANQGSEA. The CDR3 consists of 14 residues. V was clipped by 6 bases and J by 5 bases; unmatched bases: 5. The CDR3 is CSVRTSGADNEQFF. Here the CDR3 DNA reads TGCAGCGTGCGGACTAGCGGGGCGGACAATGAGCAGTTCTTC.

The rearrangement links TRBV24-1 to TRBJ2-5; unclear D gene. This CDR3 spans 13 amino acids. The V end lost 4 bases, the J end lost 7 bases, and 12 bases lay between the germline ends. Looked up from germline, CDR1 is KGHDR and CDR2 is SFDVKD. The CDR3 sequence: CATSESGYGTQYF. The CDR3 DNA reads as TGTGCCACCAGTGAGTCAGGTTACGGGACCCAGTACTTC.

The gene calls are TRBV30 and TRBJ1-4, with D unclear. This CDR3 has 15 residues. V dropped 1 base and J dropped 8 bases, with 17 bases sitting between them. The germline V gene has CDR1 GTSNPN and CDR2 SVGIG (reference sequence). CDR3 nucleotides: TGTGCCTGGAGTGAAGGAGGCAGTCTGGAGGAAAAACTGTTTTTT. It translates to CAWSEGGSLEEKLFF.

V usage is TRBV6-5 and J usage is TRBJ1-5; D perhaps matches TRBD1 (5 bases). The CDR3 covers 15 residues. V lost 2 bases and J lost 3, with 11 bases in between. Germline CDR1 MNHEY, CDR2 SVGAGI. CDR3 in amino acids: CASSYQDNHNQPQHF. CDR3 DNA: TGTGCCAGCAGTTACCAGGACAACCACAATCAGCCCCAGCATTTT.

This chain joins TRBV7-2 and TRBJ2-7; D not resolved. The CDR3 totals 15 residues. CDR1 is SGHTA, CDR2 FQGNSA, per germline. Deletions cut 5 bases from V and 3 bases from J, with 17 bases between. This chain's CDR3 is CASSPRGLPYYEQYF. In nucleotides, the CDR3 is TGTGCCAGCAGCCCCCGTGGTCTACCTTACTACGAGCAGTACTTC.

This clone was found once. The J gene is TRBJ2-7, the V gene TRBV18, with D perhaps TRBD1 (6 bases). Trimming took off 2 bases at V and 3 bases at J, with 11 bases between the two ends. The CDR3 covers 14 residues. CDR1 KGHSH and CDR2 LQKENI come from the germline V gene. The DNA for the CDR3 is TGTGCCAGCTCACCAATTAGGACAGACTACGAGCAGTACTTC. Protein: CASSPIRTDYEQYF.

The chain is built from TRBV29-1 and TRBJ1-1, with a tentative D call TRBD1 (6 bases). Trimming removed 4 bases from V and 10 bases from J, with 13 bases in between. The germline V gene has CDR1 SQVTM and CDR2 ANQGSEA. This CDR3 spans 11 amino acids. CDR3 sequence reads: CSVGGGGGAFF. CDR3 bases: TGCAGCGTTGGAGGGGGGGGCGGAGCTTTCTTT.

The chain combines TRBV5-8 with TRBJ1-2, with TRBD1 matching over 9 bases. Trimming removed 4 bases from V and 9 bases from J; junction bases left unmatched: 10. Germline CDR1 reads SGHTS; CDR2 reads YDEGEE. This CDR3 comprises 14 residues. Written as DNA, the CDR3 is TGTGCCAGCAGCCCGTCCCGGGACAGGGCTCGCTACACCTTC. This codes for CASSPSRDRARYTF.

This chain uses TRBV2 with TRBJ1-6, with D perhaps matching TRBD1 (5 bases). Per the germline V gene, CDR1 is SNHLY and CDR2 is FYNNEI. Between the trimmed V and J ends, which lost 4 bases and 2 bases, there was a span of 6 bases. CDR3 length: 14 residues. The CDR3 region is CASSAGTYNSPLHF. DNA of the CDR3: TGTGCCAGCAGTGCAGGGACCTATAATTCACCCCTCCACTTT. The full variable domain, with the rest looked up from reference TRBV2 and TRBJ1-6, is EPEVTQTPSHQVTQMGQEVILRCVPISNHLYFYWYRQILGQKVEFLVSFYNNEISEKSEIFDDQFSVERPDGSNFTLKIRSTKLEDSAMYFCASSAGTYNSPLHFGNGTRLTVT.

The chain has TRBV5-1 and TRBJ2-5, with 12 bases aligning to TRBD1. The CDR3 is 14 residues long. Germline assignment: CDR1 SGHRS and CDR2 YFSETQ. After removal of 4 bases from V and 5 bases from J, the junction contained 3 bases not matched to a gene. CDR3 sequence reads: CASSGTGGMETQYF. CDR3 in DNA: TGCGCCAGCAGCGGGACAGGGGGCATGGAGACCCAGTACTTC.

V and J are TRBV20-1 and TRBJ2-7; possible D gene TRBD2, 6 bases. The CDR3 extends over 11 amino acids. V was pared by 6 bases and J by 6 bases, with 12 bases between. CDR1 is DFQATT, CDR2 SNEGSKA, per germline (reference sequence). The CDR3 region has the DNA TGCAGTGCCCCGAACGGGGGCGAGCAGTACTTC. Its translation is CSAPNGGEQYF.

The chain carries TRBV19 and TRBJ2-1; D may be TRBD2 (6 bases). Germline lookup yields CDR1 LNHDA and CDR2 SQIVND (reference sequence). V was pared by 6 bases and J by 4 bases, with 10 bases between. This CDR3 spans 13 amino acids. The CDR3 DNA follows: TGTGCCAGTAGCGGGAGACGGTACAATGAGCAGTTCTTC. The encoded protein is CASSGRRYNEQFF.

The chain uses TRBV6-5 and TRBJ1-2; D may be TRBD1 (5 bases). The CDR3 has 14 amino acids. CDR1 and CDR2 from the germline V gene are MNHEY and SVGAGI. V gave up 6 bases and J gave up 3 bases, with 14 bases separating them. The CDR3 region has the DNA TGTGCCAGCAGGCAGGGAGGGCTATACTATGGCTACACCTTC. It is translated as CASRQGGLYYGYTF.

The V and J genes are TRBV28 and TRBJ2-7, with TRBD1 identical over 7 bases. From germline, CDR1 is MDHEN and CDR2 SYDVKM. Trimming took 4 bases from V and 4 from J; bases not matched to a gene: 4. The CDR3 has 13 residues. CDR3 sequence reads: CASSSGQVYEQYF. Here the CDR3 DNA reads TGTGCCAGCAGTTCAGGACAGGTATACGAGCAGTACTTC.

V usage is TRBV19 and J usage is TRBJ2-5, with 9 bases lining up with TRBD1. The CDR3 is made up of 18 amino acids. Germline CDR1 is LNHDA and CDR2 is SQIVND (reference sequence). Trimming took 4 bases from V and 4 from J; bases not matched to a gene: 16. CDR3 in amino acids: CASSTNPGQGYDRETQYF. The CDR3 DNA reads TGTGCCAGTAGTACGAACCCGGGACAGGGATACGATCGAGAGACCCAGTACTTC.

V and J are TRBV5-1 and TRBJ1-2; D possibly corresponds to TRBD1 (5 bases). From germline, CDR1 is SGHRS and CDR2 YFSETQ. V gave up 4 bases and J gave up 1 base, with 14 bases separating them. The CDR3 length is 15 residues. CDR3 residues: CASSPWGDDNYGYTF. DNA of the CDR3: TGCGCCAGCAGCCCTTGGGGGGATGATAACTATGGCTACACCTTC. The whole variable domain, filled in from reference TRBV5-1 and TRBJ1-2, reads KAGVTQTPRYLIKTRGQQVTLSCSPISGHRSVSWYQQTPGQGLQFLFEYFSETQRNKGNFPGRFSGRQFSNSRSEMNVSTLELGDSALYLCASSPWGDDNYGYTFGSGTRLTVV.

The chain joins TRBV7-9 to TRBJ2-5; TRBD1 might be the D (5 bases). Trimming took 1 base from V and 5 from J, leaving 8 bases between them. Germline CDR1 reads SEHNR; CDR2 reads FQNEAQ (reference sequence). The CDR3 length is 13 residues. This chain's CDR3 is CASSLVSGETQYF. The CDR3 nucleotides read TGTGCCAGCAGCTTAGTCTCAGGGGAGACCCAGTACTTC.

This clone was seen more than once but under ten times. The rearrangement links TRBV6-5 to TRBJ2-5; TRBD2 matches 7 bases. CDR3 length: 14 residues. The trim removed 6 bases at V and 5 bases at J, leaving 9 bases unmatched. Looked up from germline, CDR1 is MNHEY and CDR2 is SVGAGI. The CDR3 here is CASRLGLEEETQYF. The CDR3 coding sequence is TGTGCCAGCAGATTAGGACTAGAAGAGGAGACCCAGTACTTC.

In DNA form, the CDR3 reads TGTGCCTGGAATTGGCAGGGGGCTTCACCCCTCCACTTT. It codes for CAWNWQGASPLHF. The chain couples TRBV30 to TRBJ1-6; the match to TRBD1 covers 8 bases. The CDR3 has 13 residues. J was trimmed by 9 bases and V by 4 bases; bases with no gene match: 5. CDR1 is GTSNPN and CDR2 is SVGIG in the germline V gene (reference sequence).

The chain combines TRBV7-6 with TRBJ2-2; 15 bases are a match to TRBD2. Losses at the gene ends were 5 bases for V and 1 base for J; bases not matched to a gene: 5. Germline V gene sequence: CDR1 SGHVS, CDR2 FNYEAQ. The CDR3 extends over 18 amino acids. The CDR3 loop reads CASSPGLAGGWNTGELFF. The CDR3, as DNA: TGTGCCAGCAGCCCGGGACTAGCGGGGGGTTGGAACACCGGGGAGCTGTTTTTT.

The chain carries TRBV30 and TRBJ1-1; no firm D call. CDR1 is GTSNPN, CDR2 SVGIG, per germline (reference sequence). The CDR3 extends over 10 amino acids. Trimming cost V 5 bases and J 8 bases, with 9 bases left between them. For the CDR3, the DNA is TGTGCCTGGTTACAGAGCGAAGCTTTCTTT. Translation gives CAWLQSEAFF.

The chain joins TRBV2 to TRBJ2-3, with D uncertain. The CDR3 totals 15 residues. CDR1 is SNHLY and CDR2 is FYNNEI in the germline V gene. Deletions cut 3 bases from V and 5 bases from J, with 15 bases between. CDR3 amino acids: CASSEAFSPEDTQYF. The CDR3 DNA is TGTGCCAGCAGTGAGGCCTTCTCACCAGAAGATACGCAGTATTTT. The complete variable domain, with remaining parts taken from reference TRBV2 and TRBJ2-3, reads EPEVTQTPSHQVTQMGQEVILRCVPISNHLYFYWYRQILGQKVEFLVSFYNNEISEKSEIFDDQFSVERPDGSNFTLKIRSTKLEDSAMYFCASSEAFSPEDTQYFGPGTRLTVL.

V and J are TRBV9 and TRBJ1-1; tentative D call: TRBD1 (5 bases). The CDR3 is 15 residues long. Trimming took 0 bases from V and 3 from J, leaving 12 bases between them. CDR1 and CDR2 (germline): SGDLS, YYNGEE. The CDR3 protein is CASSVGSGGYTEAFF. CDR3 sequence (DNA): TGTGCCAGCAGCGTAGGGTCCGGGGGTTACACTGAAGCTTTCTTT.

The chain uses TRBV21-1 and TRBJ1-4. TRBV21-1 is flagged as a pseudogene. The CDR3 is 16 amino acids. The chain's CDR3 is CASSSGGREVGEKLFF. CDR3 nucleotide sequence: TGTGCCAGCAGCAGCGGGGGGAGGGAGGTGGGTGAAAAACTGTTTTTT.